These 10 T cell receptor beta chains came from one sample sequenced in a study of T-cell reconstitution after alpha-beta-depleted transplantation in children. The library targeted TCRbeta and was prepared with unique molecular identifiers. TCRdb recomputed calls from the PCR reads with MiXCR, one row per CDR3 protein. The sample shows more than 450,000 distinct CDR3 sequences, 15% to 20% of them seen only once. This specimen was PBMCs from the stem cell graft donor, taken from the stem cell graft. The source of these receptors is a human donor who donated a stem cell graft to a child with acute lymphoblastic leukemia.

The chain links TRBV6-2 or TRBV6-3 to TRBJ2-7, with 14 bases that match TRBD2. The CDR3 length is 16 residues. The germline V gene has CDR1 MNHEY and CDR2 SVGEGT. With V trimmed by 4 bases and J by 3 bases, 5 bases remained unmatched. The CDR3, as DNA: TGTGCCAGCAGTTCCCCGGGACTAGCGGGAGTCTACGAGCAGTACTTC. It codes for CASSSPGLAGVYEQYF.

V is TRBV18 and J is TRBJ1-2; D uncertain. V lost 3 bases and J 9 bases, leaving 17 bases between the germline ends. Germline CDR1 is KGHSH and CDR2 is LQKENI. The CDR3 has 14 residues. CDR3: CASSPAAALDRYTF. The CDR3 nucleotides are TGTGCCAGCTCACCGGCAGCGGCCCTAGACCGCTACACCTTC.

CDR3 residues: CASSPKGTGVEFF. The CDR3 DNA follows: TGTGCCAGCTCACCGAAAGGGACAGGCGTCGAGTTCTTC. The V and J genes are TRBV18 and TRBJ2-1; 8 nucleotides match TRBD1. The V gene end was trimmed by 3 bases and the J gene end by 14 bases; junction bases not matched to a gene: 9. The germline gives CDR1 KGHSH, CDR2 LQKENI. The CDR3 is made up of 13 amino acids.

This clonotype was seen a few times. This chain links TRBV5-1 with TRBJ1-6; 9 nucleotides match TRBD1. J was trimmed by 4 bases and V by 2 bases; bases with no gene match: 4. Germline assignment: CDR1 SGHRS and CDR2 YFSETQ. The CDR3 covers 16 residues. The CDR3 DNA follows: TGCGCCAGCAGCTTCGGGACAGGGTCTTATAATTCACCCCTCCACTTT. This sequence encodes CASSFGTGSYNSPLHF.

This clonotype has a handful of counts. The rearrangement joins TRBV3-1 to TRBJ2-3; the match to TRBD2 covers 8 bases. This CDR3 comprises 16 residues. CDR1 is LGHDT, CDR2 YNNKEL, per germline (reference sequence). Trimming at V came to 0 bases and at J to 1 base, leaving 3 bases not matched to a gene. The CDR3 sequence: CASSQDPGGRTDTQYF. The CDR3 DNA sequence: TGTGCCAGCAGCCAAGATCCGGGGGGGCGCACAGATACGCAGTATTTT.

This clonotype appeared a few times. J is TRBJ2-1 and V is TRBV29-1; D gene uncertain. Germline V gene data show CDR1 as SQVTM and CDR2 as ANQGSEA. The CDR3 spans 11 residues. V was clipped by 3 bases and J by 7 bases, with 7 bases between them. CDR3 DNA: TGCAGCGTTGACCCCCCTAATGAGCAGTTCTTC. Residues: CSVDPPNEQFF.

J is TRBJ2-3 and V is TRBV6-2 or TRBV6-3; no clear D gene. This CDR3 is 17 amino acids long. The V end was cut by 2 bases, the J end by 0 bases, with 15 bases between. The germline V gene encodes CDR1 MNHEY and CDR2 SVGEGT. The CDR3 sequence is CASSYTAGFGSTDTQYF. The CDR3 DNA sequence: TGTGCCAGCAGTTACACGGCAGGCTTTGGGAGCACAGATACGCAGTATTTT.

In its sample, this clonotype was seen a few times. The chain joins TRBV12-5 to TRBJ2-3, with D perhaps TRBD2 (6 bases). Trimming stripped 0 bases from V and 2 bases from J, with 12 bases between. The CDR3 sequence is 16 residues long. Germline CDR1 and CDR2: LGHNT and FRNRAP. CDR3: CASGLVLARATDTQYF. The CDR3 DNA sequence: TGTGCTAGTGGTTTGGTCCTAGCGAGGGCCACAGATACGCAGTATTTT.

The V gene is TRBV11-2, the J gene TRBJ2-5; 8 positions match TRBD2. The CDR3 loop spans 15 amino acids. Trimming removed 6 bases from V and 4 bases from J; junction bases left unmatched: 10. Germline CDR1 reads SGHAT; CDR2 reads FQNNGV. Written as DNA, the CDR3 is TGTGCCAGCAGATACCGGGGGGGTAGTGGAGAGACCCAGTACTTC. Translated, it gives CASRYRGGSGETQYF.

This clonotype showed up just a few times. The chain links TRBV5-5 to TRBJ2-5, with D uncertain. Deletions cut 4 bases from V and 0 bases from J, with 10 bases between. Germline V gene sequence: CDR1 SGHKS, CDR2 YYEKEE (reference sequence). This CDR3 spans 14 amino acids. The CDR3: CASSRQPHQETQYF. The CDR3 DNA reads TGTGCCAGCAGCCGCCAACCCCACCAAGAGACCCAGTACTTC.